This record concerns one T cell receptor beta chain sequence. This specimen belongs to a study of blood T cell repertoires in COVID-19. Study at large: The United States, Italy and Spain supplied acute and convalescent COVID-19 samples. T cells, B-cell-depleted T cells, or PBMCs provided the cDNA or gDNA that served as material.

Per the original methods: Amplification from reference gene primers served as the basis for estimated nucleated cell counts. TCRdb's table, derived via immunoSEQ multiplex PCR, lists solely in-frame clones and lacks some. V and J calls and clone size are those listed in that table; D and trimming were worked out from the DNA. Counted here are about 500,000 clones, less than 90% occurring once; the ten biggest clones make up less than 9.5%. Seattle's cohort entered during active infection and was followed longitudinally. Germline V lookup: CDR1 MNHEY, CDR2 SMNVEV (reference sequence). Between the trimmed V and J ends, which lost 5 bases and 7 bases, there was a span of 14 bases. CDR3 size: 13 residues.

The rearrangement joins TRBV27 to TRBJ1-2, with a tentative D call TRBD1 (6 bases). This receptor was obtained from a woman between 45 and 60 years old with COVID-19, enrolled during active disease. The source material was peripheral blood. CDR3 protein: CASSRPGAGGYTF. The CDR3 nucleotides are TGTGCCAGCAGTCGCCCAGGGGCAGGTGGCTACACCTTC.